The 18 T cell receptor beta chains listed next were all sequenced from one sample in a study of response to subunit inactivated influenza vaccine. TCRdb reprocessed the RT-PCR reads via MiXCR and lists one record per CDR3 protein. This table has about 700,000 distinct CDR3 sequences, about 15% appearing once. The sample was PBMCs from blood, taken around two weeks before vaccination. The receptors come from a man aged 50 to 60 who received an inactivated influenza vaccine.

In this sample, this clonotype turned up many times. The CDR3 bases are TGTGCCAGCAGTGAAGGTAGCGGAGACTACAATGAGCAGTTCTTC. It specifies CASSEGSGDYNEQFF. The chain links TRBV6-4 to TRBJ2-1; TRBD2 might be the D (6 bases). CDR1 is MRHNA, CDR2 SNTAGT, per germline. V was clipped by 3 bases and J by 3 bases, with 12 bases between them. There are 15 residues in the CDR3.

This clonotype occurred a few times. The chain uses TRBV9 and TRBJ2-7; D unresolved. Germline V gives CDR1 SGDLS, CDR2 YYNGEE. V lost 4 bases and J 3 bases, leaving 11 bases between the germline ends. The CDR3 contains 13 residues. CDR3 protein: CASSPDMGYEQYF. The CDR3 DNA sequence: TGTGCCAGCAGCCCAGATATGGGCTACGAGCAGTACTTC.

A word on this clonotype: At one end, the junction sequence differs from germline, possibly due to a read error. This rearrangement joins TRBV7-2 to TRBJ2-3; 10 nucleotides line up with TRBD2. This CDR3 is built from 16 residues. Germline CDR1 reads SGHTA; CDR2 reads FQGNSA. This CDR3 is CAGRPTSGAPVDTQYF. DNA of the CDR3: TGTGCCGGCAGACCAACTAGCGGGGCCCCAGTAGATACGCAGTATTTT. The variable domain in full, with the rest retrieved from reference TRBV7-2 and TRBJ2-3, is GAGVSQSPSNKVTEKGKDVELRCDPISGHTALYWYRQSLGQGLEFLIYFQGNSAPDKSGLPSDRFSAERTGGSVSTLTIQRTQQEDSAVYLCAGRPTSGAPVDTQYFGPGTRLTVL.

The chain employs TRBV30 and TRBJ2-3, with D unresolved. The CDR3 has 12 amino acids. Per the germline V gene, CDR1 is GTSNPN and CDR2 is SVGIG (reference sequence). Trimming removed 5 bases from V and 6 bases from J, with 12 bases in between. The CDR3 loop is CAWGPGRDTQYF. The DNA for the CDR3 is TGTGCCTGGGGGCCCGGTCGTGATACGCAGTATTTT.

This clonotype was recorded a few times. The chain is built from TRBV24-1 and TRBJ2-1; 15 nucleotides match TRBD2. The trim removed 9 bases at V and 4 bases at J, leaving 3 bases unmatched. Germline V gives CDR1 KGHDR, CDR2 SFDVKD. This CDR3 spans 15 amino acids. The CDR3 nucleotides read TGTGCCACCGGGACTAGCGGGAGGTCGTACAATGAGCAGTTCTTC. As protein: CATGTSGRSYNEQFF.

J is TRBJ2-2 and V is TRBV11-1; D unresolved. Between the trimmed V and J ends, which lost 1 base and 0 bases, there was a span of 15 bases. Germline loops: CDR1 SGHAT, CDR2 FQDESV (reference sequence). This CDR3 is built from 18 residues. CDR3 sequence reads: CASSLVSLIFANTGELFF. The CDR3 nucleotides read TGTGCCAGCAGCTTAGTGAGTTTAATCTTCGCGAACACCGGGGAGCTGTTTTTT.

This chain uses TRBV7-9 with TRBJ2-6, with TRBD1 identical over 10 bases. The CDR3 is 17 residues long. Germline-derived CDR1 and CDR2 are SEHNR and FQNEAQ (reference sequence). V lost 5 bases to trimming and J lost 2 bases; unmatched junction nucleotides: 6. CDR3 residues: CASSRGQGSPGANVLTF. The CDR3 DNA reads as TGTGCCAGCAGCAGGGGACAGGGGTCCCCTGGGGCCAACGTCCTGACTTTC.

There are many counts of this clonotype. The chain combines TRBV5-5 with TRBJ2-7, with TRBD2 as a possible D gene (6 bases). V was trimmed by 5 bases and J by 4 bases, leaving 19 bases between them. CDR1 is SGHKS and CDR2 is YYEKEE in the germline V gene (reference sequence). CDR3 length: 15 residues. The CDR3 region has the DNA TGTGCCAGCAGTTACCTGTGGGGGGAGAGGTACGAGCAGTACTTC. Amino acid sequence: CASSYLWGERYEQYF.

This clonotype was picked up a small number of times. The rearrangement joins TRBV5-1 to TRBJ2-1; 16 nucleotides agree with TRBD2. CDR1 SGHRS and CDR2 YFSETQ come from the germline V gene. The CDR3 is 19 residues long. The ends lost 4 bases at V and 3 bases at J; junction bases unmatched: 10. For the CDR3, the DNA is TGCGCCAGCAGCACGGGGACTAGCGGGAGGGCCTTAGTCTACAATGAGCAGTTCTTC. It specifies CASSTGTSGRALVYNEQFF.

The CDR3 nucleotides read TGTGCCAGCAGCTTAGCGCAGTGGCGGGGGGGCACAGATACGCAGTATTTT. This translates into CASSLAQWRGGTDTQYF. This rearrangement joins TRBV7-2 to TRBJ2-3; 8 nucleotides match TRBD2. The V segment lost 0 bases and the J segment 1 base; nucleotides outside the gene matches: 6. The CDR3 contains 17 residues. The germline CDR1 and CDR2 sequences are SGHTA and FQGNSA.

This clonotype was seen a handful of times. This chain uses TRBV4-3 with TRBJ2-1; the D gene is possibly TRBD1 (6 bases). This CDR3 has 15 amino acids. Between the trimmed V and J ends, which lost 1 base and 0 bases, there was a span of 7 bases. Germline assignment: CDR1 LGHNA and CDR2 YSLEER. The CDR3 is CASSQAGVSYNEQFF. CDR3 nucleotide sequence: TGCGCCAGCAGCCAAGCAGGGGTCTCCTACAATGAGCAGTTCTTC.

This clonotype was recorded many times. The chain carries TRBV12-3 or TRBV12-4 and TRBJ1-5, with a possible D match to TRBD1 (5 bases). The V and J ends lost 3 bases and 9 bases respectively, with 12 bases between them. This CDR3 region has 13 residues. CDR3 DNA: TGTGCCAGCAGTTTGGCGGGGGGATGGCCCCAGCATTTT. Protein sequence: CASSLAGGWPQHF.

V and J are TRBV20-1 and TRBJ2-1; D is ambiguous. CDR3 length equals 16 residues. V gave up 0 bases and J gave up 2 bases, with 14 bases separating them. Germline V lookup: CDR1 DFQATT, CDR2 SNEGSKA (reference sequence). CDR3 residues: CSARDHRRNTYNEQFF. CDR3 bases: TGCAGTGCTAGAGATCATAGGCGGAATACCTACAATGAGCAGTTCTTC.

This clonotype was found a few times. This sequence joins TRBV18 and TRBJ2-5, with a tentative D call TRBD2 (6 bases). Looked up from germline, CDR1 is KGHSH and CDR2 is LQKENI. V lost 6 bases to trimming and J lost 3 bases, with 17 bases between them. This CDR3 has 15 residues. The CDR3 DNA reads TGTGCCAGCTCCCCCGGACGATGGGGGGAAGAGACCCAGTACTTC. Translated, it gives CASSPGRWGEETQYF.

Written as DNA, the CDR3 is TGTGCCAGCAGCTTAGGCAGGGCCACAGGGTGGAACGAGCAGTACTTC. This encodes CASSLGRATGWNEQYF. The chain has TRBV11-2 and TRBJ2-7, with a tentative D call TRBD1 (6 bases). With 1 base removed from V and 5 bases from J, the gap between germline ends came to 18 bases. The CDR3 spans 16 residues. CDR1 is SGHAT, CDR2 FQNNGV, per germline.

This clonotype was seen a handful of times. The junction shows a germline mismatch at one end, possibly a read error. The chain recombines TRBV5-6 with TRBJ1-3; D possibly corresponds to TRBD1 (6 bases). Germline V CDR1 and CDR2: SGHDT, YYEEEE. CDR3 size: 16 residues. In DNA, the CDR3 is TGTGCCAGCAGCTTGAGTAGGACAGCACTGTGGAACAACATATATTTT. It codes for CASSLSRTALWNNIYF.

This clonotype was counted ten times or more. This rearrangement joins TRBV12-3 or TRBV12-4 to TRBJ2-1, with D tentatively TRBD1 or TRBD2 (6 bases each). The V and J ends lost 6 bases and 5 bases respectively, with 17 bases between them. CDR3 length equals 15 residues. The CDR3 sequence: CASSPFRGADNEQFF. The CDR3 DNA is TGTGCCAGCAGCCCCTTTAGGGGGGCCGACAATGAGCAGTTCTTC.

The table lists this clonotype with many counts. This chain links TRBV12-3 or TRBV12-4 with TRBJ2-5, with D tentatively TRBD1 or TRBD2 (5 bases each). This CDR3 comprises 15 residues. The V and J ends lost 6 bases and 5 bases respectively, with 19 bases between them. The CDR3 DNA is TGTGCCAGCAGACCGGCATCGGGACCCACGGAGACCCAGTACTTC. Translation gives CASRPASGPTETQYF.